These 10 T cell receptor beta chains came from one sample sequenced in a study of tumor-infiltrating lymphocytes in primary liver carcinoma. cDNA specific to TCR beta was made from around 450 ng of total RNA, with a constant-region primer employed for priming. Investigators got TCR beta libraries out of three nested multiplex PCR rounds, done with slightly modified ARM-PCR. The study ran its first two PCR rounds for roughly 11 cycles each, using TRBV1-TRBV30 forward primers and a C-beta reverse primer. From the multiplex PCR reads, TCRdb called clonotypes with MiXCR, one entry per CDR3 protein. The sample lists hundreds of thousands of distinct CDR3 sequences; roughly 60% were seen once. The researchers obtained blood RNA from unsorted whole blood and also extracted germline DNA. The sequencing input was peripheral blood. These receptor sequences come from a woman aged 25 to 39 with primary liver carcinoma and hepatitis B virus infection.

About this clonotype itself: A much larger clone differs by one base, so this may be a read error. CDR3: CVISRQGRDEQFF. Here the CDR3 DNA reads TGTGTCATCAGCCGACAGGGGAGGGATGAGCAGTTCTTC. The rearrangement joins TRBV10-3 to TRBJ2-1; a weak D match, TRBD1 (8 bases). CDR1 ENHRY and CDR2 SYGVKD come from the germline V gene. The CDR3 has 13 amino acids.

Note on this clonotype: The junction departs from germline at one end; a sequencing error may be responsible. The chain has TRBV6-5 and TRBJ1-6; a possible D gene is TRBD1 (6 bases). CDR1 MNHEY and CDR2 SVGAGI come from the germline V gene. This CDR3 has 14 residues. CDR3 in DNA: TGTACCAGCAGTTACACCAGGGGTAGGTCACCCCTCCACTTT. Its protein is CTSSYTRGRSPLHF.

This chain connects TRBV7-8 to TRBJ1-5; 7 nucleotides align to TRBD1. V lost 10 bases and J lost 3; bases outside the gene matches: 6. Germline assignment: CDR1 SGHVS and CDR2 FQNEAQ. This CDR3 comprises 13 residues. The CDR3 coding sequence is TGTGCCACCGGTCAGGGGGTCAATCAGCCCCAGCATTTT. This codes for CATGQGVNQPQHF.

A remark on this clonotype: One end of the junction is discordant with germline, which a read error may explain. The chain combines TRBV11-2 with TRBJ2-7; D may correspond to TRBD1 or TRBD2 (5 bases each). Germline V gives CDR1 SGHAT, CDR2 FQNNGV. This CDR3 is built from 14 residues. The CDR3 loop reads CASSIGTGTYDQYF. The CDR3 DNA is TGTGCCAGCAGCATAGGGACGGGGACCTACGACCAGTACTTC.

In regard to this clonotype: A single base separates this from a much larger clone, so it may be a read error. The chain employs TRBV14 and TRBJ2-5; TRBD1 is a possible D gene (5 bases). This CDR3 spans 16 amino acids. Germline V gene sequence: CDR1 SGHDN, CDR2 FVKESK. DNA of the CDR3: TGTGCCAACAGCCAAGAATTGGGCAGGGACCAAGAGACCCAGTACTTC. Amino acids: CANSQELGRDQETQYF.

This clonotype was counted between two and nine times. This chain links TRBV29-1 with TRBJ2-3; no definite D call. This CDR3 is 13 amino acids long. Trimming removed 3 bases from V and 1 base from J, with 8 bases in between. The germline V gene encodes CDR1 SQVTM and CDR2 ANQGSEA. CDR3 sequence: CSVETPRTDTQYF. In nucleotides, the CDR3 is TGCAGCGTTGAGACACCACGCACAGATACGCAGTATTTT.

Of note for this clonotype: A much more abundant neighbour one base away suggests this may be a read error. This rearrangement joins TRBV6-6 to TRBJ1-3; no clear D. The V end lost 2 bases, the J end lost 0 bases, and 5 bases lay between the germline ends. Germline V gives CDR1 MNHNY, CDR2 SVGAGI (reference sequence). CDR3 length equals 14 residues. This chain's CDR3 is CASSYMSSGNTIYF. CDR3 bases: TGTGCCAGCAGTTACATGAGCTCTGGAAACACCATATATTTT.

As concerns this clonotype: A clone one base away is much larger, so this may be a read error. This sequence joins TRBV10-2 and TRBJ2-3; 8 bases agree with TRBD2. This CDR3 has 14 amino acids. J lost 14 bases, V lost 7 bases, and 17 bases had no gene match. Germline values: CDR1 WSHSY, CDR2 SAAADI. The chain's CDR3 is CASIGLAGLGVVYF. The CDR3 bases are TGCGCCAGCATAGGACTAGCCGGATTAGGGGTGGTGTATTTT.

This clonotype has a handful of counts. This chain joins TRBV14 and TRBJ2-7; the match to TRBD2 covers 7 bases. J gave up 3 bases and V 0 bases, and 5 bases lay outside the gene matches. CDR3 length equals 15 residues. Per the germline V gene, CDR1 is SGHDN and CDR2 is FVKESK. CDR3 loop: CASSQEIQRGYEQYF. Here the CDR3 DNA reads TGTGCCAGCAGCCAAGAAATTCAGCGGGGCTACGAGCAGTACTTC.

This clonotype has a single count. The chain recombines TRBV11-3 with TRBJ2-7; no definite D call. The germline CDR1 and CDR2 sequences are SGHNT and YENEEA. The CDR3 has 14 residues. CDR3 DNA: TGTGTCGGCAGCTTAGACCCCCACGCCTACGAGCAGTACTTC. It specifies CVGSLDPHAYEQYF. The whole variable domain, filled in from reference TRBV11-3 and TRBJ2-7, reads EAGVVQSPRYKIIEKKQPVAFWCNPISGHNTLYWYLQNLGQGPELLIRYENEEAVDDSQLPKDRFSAERLKGVDSTLKIQPAELGDSAVYLCVGSLDPHAYEQYFGPGTRLTVT.